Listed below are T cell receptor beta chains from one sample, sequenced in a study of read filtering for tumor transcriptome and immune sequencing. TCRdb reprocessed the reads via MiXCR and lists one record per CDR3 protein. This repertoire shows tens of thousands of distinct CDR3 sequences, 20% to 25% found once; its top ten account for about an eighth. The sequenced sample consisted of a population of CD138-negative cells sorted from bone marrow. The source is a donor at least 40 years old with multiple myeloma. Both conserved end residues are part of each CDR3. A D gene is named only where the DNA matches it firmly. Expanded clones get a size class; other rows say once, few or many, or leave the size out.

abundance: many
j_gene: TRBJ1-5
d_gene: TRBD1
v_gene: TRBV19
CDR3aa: CASSIGGQGPQPQHF
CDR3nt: TGTGCCAGTAGTATTGGCGGACAGGGCCCTCAGCCCCAGCATTTT

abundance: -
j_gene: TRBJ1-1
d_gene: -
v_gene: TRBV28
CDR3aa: CASREGWNTEAFF
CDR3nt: TGTGCCAGCAGAGAGGGTTGGAACACTGAAGCTTTCTTT

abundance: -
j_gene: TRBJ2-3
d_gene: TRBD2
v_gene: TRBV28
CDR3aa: CASSFIAGGRTDTQYF
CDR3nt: TGTGCCAGCAGTTTCATAGCGGGGGGGCGAACCGATACGCAGTATTTT

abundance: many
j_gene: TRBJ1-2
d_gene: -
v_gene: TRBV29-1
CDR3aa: CSVERTWLGDYGYTF
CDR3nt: TGCAGCGTTGAAAGAACGTGGTTAGGGGACTATGGCTACACCTTC

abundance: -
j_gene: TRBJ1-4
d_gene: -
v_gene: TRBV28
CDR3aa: CASTLWREGEKLFF
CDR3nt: TGTGCCAGCACCCTTTGGCGGGAAGGCGAAAAACTGTTTTTT

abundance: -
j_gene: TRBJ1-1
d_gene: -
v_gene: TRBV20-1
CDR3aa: CSARDPGVNTEAFF
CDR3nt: TGCAGTGCTCGAGATCCAGGGGTGAACACTGAAGCTTTCTTT

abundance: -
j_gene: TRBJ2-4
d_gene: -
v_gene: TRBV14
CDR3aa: CASSQDRTEYLLAKNIQYF
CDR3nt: TGTGCCAGCAGCCAAGATCGCACAGAATACCTTCTAGCCAAAAACATTCAGTACTTC

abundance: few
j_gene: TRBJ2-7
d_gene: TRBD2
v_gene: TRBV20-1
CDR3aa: CSAHIGTSVSYEQYF
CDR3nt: TGCAGTGCTCACATCGGGACTAGCGTCTCCTACGAGCAGTACTTC

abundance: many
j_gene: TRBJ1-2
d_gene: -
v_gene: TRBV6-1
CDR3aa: CASSERPGDGYTF
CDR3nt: TGTGCCAGCAGTGAACGGCCAGGCGATGGCTACACCTTC

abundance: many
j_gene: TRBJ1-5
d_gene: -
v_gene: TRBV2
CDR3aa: CASGNSNQPQHF
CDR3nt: TGTGCCAGCGGTAATAGCAATCAGCCCCAGCATTTT

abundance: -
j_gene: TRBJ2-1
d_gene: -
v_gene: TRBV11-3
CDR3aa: CASTERGGGNEQFF
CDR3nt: TGTGCCAGCACCGAAAGGGGAGGGGGCAATGAGCAGTTCTTC

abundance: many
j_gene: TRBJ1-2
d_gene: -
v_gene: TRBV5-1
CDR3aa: CASSLDADGYTF
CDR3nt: TGCGCCAGCAGCTTGGATGCAGATGGCTACACCTTC

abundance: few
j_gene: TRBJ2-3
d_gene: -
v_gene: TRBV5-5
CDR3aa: CASSLGGVGPDTQYF
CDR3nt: TGTGCCAGCAGCTTGGGCGGGGTTGGACCAGATACGCAGTATTTT

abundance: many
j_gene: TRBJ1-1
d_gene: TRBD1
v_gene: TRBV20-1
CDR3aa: CSARDATGYTEAFF
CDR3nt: TGCAGTGCTAGAGATGCGACAGGGTACACTGAAGCTTTCTTT

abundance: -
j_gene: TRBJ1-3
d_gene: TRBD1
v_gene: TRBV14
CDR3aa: CASSRGTDYRAILSGNTIYF
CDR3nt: TGTGCCAGCAGCCGTGGGACAGACTACCGGGCCATCCTCTCTGGAAACACCATATATTTT

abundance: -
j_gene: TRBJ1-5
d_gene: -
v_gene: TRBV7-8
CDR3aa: CASSLLTKQPQHF
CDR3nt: TGTGCCAGCAGCTTACTCACGAAACAGCCCCAGCATTTT

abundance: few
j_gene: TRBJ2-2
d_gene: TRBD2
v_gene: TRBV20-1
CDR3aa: CSASISGGNTGELFF
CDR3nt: TGCAGTGCTAGCATTAGCGGGGGAAACACCGGGGAGCTGTTTTTT

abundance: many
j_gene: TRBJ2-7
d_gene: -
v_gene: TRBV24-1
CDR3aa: CATSDSPAGTYEQYF
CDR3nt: TGTGCCACCAGTGATTCCCCGGCGGGAACCTACGAGCAGTACTTC